This TCR beta chain derives from a study of shared clonotypes between healthy human individuals. Whole-study findings and limits: Deeper or shallower sequencing was expected to change how clonotypes are shared among donors.

Notes on this clone: What it binds is unknown.

Some clones are missing from TCRdb's copy, which holds only in-frame ones; the method was immunoSEQ multiplex PCR. The sample has fewer than 1.4 million clones, 75% to 85% seen once; the top ten hold 0.55% to 0.7%. The split of CD4+ cells yielded CD45RA+ naive and CD45RA-negative memory subsets. CDR1 and CDR2 from the germline V gene are SGHNT and YENEEA. The V segment lost 1 base and the J segment 3 bases; nucleotides outside the gene matches: 2. The CDR3 consists of 16 residues. Sequenced input: memory CD4+ T cells from PBMCs. Subset reported: CD45RA-negative fraction. The clonotype was recovered from a man between 18 and 35 years old in good health. Some clones in this sample may be carry-over from other donors' samples. The V gene is TRBV11-3, the J gene TRBJ2-5, with TRBD2 identical over 13 bases. The CDR3 DNA reads TGTGCCAGCAGCTTAGGTGGGACTAGCGGGGAAGAGACCCAGTACTTC. Translation gives CASSLGGTSGEETQYF. The full variable domain, rest sourced from reference TRBV11-3 and TRBJ2-5, is EAGVVQSPRYKIIEKKQPVAFWCNPISGHNTLYWYLQNLGQGPELLIRYENEEAVDDSQLPKDRFSAERLKGVDSTLKIQPAELGDSAVYLCASSLGGTSGEETQYFGPGTRLLVL.